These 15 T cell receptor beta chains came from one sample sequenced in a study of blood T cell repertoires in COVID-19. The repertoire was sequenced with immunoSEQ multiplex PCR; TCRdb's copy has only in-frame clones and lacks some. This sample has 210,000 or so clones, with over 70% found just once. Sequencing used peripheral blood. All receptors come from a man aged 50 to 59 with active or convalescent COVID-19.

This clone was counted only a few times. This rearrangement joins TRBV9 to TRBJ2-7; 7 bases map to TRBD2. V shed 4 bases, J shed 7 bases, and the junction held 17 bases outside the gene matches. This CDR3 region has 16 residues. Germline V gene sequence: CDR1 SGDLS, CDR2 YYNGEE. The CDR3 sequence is CASSPPATGGTREQYF. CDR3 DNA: TGTGCCAGCAGCCCTCCCGCGACGGGGGGAACTAGAGAGCAGTACTTC.

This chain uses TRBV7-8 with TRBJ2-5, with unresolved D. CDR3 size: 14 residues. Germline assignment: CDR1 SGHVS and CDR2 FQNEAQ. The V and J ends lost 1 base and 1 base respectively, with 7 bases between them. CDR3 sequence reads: CASSLDFVQETQYF. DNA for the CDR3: TGTGCCAGCAGCTTAGATTTCGTCCAAGAGACCCAGTACTTC.

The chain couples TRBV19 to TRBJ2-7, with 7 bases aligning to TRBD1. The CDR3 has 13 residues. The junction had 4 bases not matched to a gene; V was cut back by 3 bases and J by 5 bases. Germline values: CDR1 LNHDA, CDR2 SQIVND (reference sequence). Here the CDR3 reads CASSIRQGNEQYF. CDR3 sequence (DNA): TGTGCCAGTAGTATTCGACAGGGAAACGAGCAGTACTTC.

For the CDR3, the DNA is TGTGCCATAAGCGGGGGAGGCTACAATGAGCAGTTCTTC. Translated: CAISGGGYNEQFF. The chain has TRBV10-3 and TRBJ2-1; 8 bases fit TRBD2. V was pared by 9 bases and J by 3 bases, with 4 bases of the junction left unmatched. The CDR3 spans 13 residues. CDR1 and CDR2 from the germline V gene are ENHRY and SYGVKD.

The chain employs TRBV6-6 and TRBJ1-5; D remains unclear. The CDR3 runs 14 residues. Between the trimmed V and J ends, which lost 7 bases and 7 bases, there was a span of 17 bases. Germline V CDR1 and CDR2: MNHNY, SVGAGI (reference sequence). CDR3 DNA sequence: TGTGCCAGCATGATAGCCATGGATGGGCAGCCCCAGCATTTT. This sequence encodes CASMIAMDGQPQHF.

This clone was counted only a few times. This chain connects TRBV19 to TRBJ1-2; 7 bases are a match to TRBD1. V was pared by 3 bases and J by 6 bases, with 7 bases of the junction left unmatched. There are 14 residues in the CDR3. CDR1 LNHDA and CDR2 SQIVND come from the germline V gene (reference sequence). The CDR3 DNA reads TGTGCCAGTAGTATTAGGGGGCAGGAAAATGGCTACACCTTC. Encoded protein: CASSIRGQENGYTF.

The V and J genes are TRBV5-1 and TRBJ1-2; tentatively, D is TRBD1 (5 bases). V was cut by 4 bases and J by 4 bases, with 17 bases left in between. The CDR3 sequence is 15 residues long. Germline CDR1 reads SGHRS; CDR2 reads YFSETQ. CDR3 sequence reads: CASSPGHRGGYGYTF. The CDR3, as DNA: TGCGCCAGCAGCCCAGGACACCGCGGGGGCTATGGCTACACCTTC.

DNA for the CDR3: TGTGCCAGCAGCCAACGGGACAGGGCGAATTCACCCCTCCACTTT. This translates into CASSQRDRANSPLHF. This chain joins TRBV3-1 (or the pseudogene TRBV3-2) and TRBJ1-6; the match to TRBD1 covers 9 bases. Per germline, CDR1 LGHDT and CDR2 YNNKEL (reference sequence). This CDR3 has 15 residues. Unmatched junction bases numbered 3, after V lost 2 bases and J lost 7 bases.

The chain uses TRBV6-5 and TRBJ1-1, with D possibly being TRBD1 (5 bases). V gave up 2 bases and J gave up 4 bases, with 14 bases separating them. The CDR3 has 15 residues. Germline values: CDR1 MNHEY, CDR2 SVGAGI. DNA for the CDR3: TGTGCCAGCAGTTACCCTGACGGGGGGTTCACTGAAGCTTTCTTT. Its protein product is CASSYPDGGFTEAFF.

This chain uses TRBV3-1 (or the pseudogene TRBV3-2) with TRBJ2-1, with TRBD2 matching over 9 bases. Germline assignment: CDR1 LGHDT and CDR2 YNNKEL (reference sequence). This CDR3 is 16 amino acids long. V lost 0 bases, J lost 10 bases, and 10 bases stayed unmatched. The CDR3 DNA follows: TGTGCCAGCAGCCAAGATTGGGGCGGGAGGGCCCGGGAGCAGTTCTTC. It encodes CASSQDWGGRAREQFF.

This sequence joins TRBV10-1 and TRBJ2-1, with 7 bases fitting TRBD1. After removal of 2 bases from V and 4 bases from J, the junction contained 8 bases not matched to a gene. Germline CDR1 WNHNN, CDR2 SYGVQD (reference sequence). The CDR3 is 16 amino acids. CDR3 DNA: TGCGCCAGCAGTGAGAGTTTTGCAGGGGGATACAATGAGCAGTTCTTC. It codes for CASSESFAGGYNEQFF.

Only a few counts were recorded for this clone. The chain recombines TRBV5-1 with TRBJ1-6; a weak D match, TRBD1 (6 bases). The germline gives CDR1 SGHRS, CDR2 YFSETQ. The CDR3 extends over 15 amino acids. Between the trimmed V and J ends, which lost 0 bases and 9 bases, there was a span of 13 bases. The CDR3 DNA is TGCGCCAGCAGCTTGGCGGGACAAAGTCGTTCACCCCTCCACTTT. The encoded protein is CASSLAGQSRSPLHF.

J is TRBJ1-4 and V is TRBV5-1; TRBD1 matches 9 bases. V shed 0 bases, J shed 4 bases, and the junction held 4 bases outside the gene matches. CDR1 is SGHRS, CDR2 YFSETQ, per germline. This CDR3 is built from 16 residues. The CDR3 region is CASSLGQGVNNEKLFF. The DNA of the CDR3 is TGCGCCAGCAGCTTGGGACAGGGGGTAAATAATGAAAAACTGTTTTTT.

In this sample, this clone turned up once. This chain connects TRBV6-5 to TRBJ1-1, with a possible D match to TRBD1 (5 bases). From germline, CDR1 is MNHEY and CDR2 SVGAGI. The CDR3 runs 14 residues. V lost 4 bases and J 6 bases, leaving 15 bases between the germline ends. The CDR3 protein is CASSSSPAGAEAFF. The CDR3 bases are TGTGCCAGCAGTTCCAGCCCAGCGGGGGCTGAAGCTTTCTTT.

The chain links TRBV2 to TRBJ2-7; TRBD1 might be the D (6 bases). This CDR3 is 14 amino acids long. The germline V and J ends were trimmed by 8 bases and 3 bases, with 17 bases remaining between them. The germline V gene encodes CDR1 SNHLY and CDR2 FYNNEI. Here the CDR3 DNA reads TGTGCCAGCGACCCGGTACAGGGTGACTACGAGCAGTACTTC. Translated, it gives CASDPVQGDYEQYF.